This T cell receptor (beta chain) was obtained from a study of technical replicates of blood from a few donors. Assay: immunoSEQ multiplex PCR; the TCRdb copy retains only in-frame clones and omits some. The table shows tens of thousands of clones, with approximately 92% occurring only once. Per the germline V gene, CDR1 is MDHEN and CDR2 is SYDVKM. V was cut by 3 bases and J by 6 bases, with 8 bases left in between. This CDR3 has 12 amino acids. The chain has TRBV28 and TRBJ1-2, with D perhaps matching TRBD1 (6 bases). The sequencing sample was made of T cells isolated from PBMCs. The sequence came from a human donor in good health. The DNA of the CDR3 is TGTGCCAGCAGTTTCGGGGGGCATGGCTACACCTTC. Protein sequence: CASSFGGHGYTF.